The 4 T cell receptor beta chains below come from one sample, sequenced in a study of vaccination and CD4 T cells after COVID-19. TCRdb itself ran the PCR reads through MiXCR, one entry per CDR3 protein. The repertoire holds just over 20,000 distinct CDR3 sequences, with roughly 53% as singletons. Sequenced here: CD4+ T cells from blood, sampled before SARS-CoV-2 vaccination. Receptors were obtained from a human donor who had recovered from COVID-19.

There are a few counts of this clonotype. The chain carries TRBV24-1 and TRBJ2-3; a possible D gene is TRBD1 (5 bases). Germline CDR1 reads KGHDR; CDR2 reads SFDVKD. Trimming shortened V by 4 bases and J by 2 bases, and 12 bases separated the two germline ends. The CDR3 sequence is 15 residues long. CDR3 sequence (DNA): TGTGCCACCAGTGAGTTTGGGGCCGCCACAGATACGCAGTATTTT. Amino acid sequence: CATSEFGAATDTQYF.

The V and J genes are TRBV6-1 and TRBJ2-7; no definite D call. V lost 4 bases to trimming and J lost 0 bases, with 13 bases between them. CDR1 MNHNS and CDR2 SASEGT come from the germline V gene. CDR3 length: 15 residues. The CDR3 bases are TGTGCCAGCAGTGCGGGCAGCGCGAACTCCTACGAGCAGTACTTC. Translating it yields CASSAGSANSYEQYF.

The CDR3 bases are TGTGCCAGCCGAAATCGCAGGGGAGATAATTCACCCCTCCACTTT. Amino acid sequence: CASRNRRGDNSPLHF. V is TRBV27 and J is TRBJ1-6; maybe TRBD1 (6 bases). CDR1 is MNHEY and CDR2 is SMNVEV in the germline V gene (reference sequence). Trimming pared 8 bases from V and 5 bases from J, leaving 16 bases between. CDR3 length: 15 amino acids.

V and J are TRBV20-1 and TRBJ2-3, with 10 bases that match TRBD2. The CDR3 totals 15 residues. The V and J ends lost 5 bases and 4 bases, in that order; junction bases with no gene match: 9. Germline CDR1 reads DFQATT; CDR2 reads SNEGSKA (reference sequence). The CDR3 is CSAAKSGRAADTQYF. Written as DNA, the CDR3 is TGCAGTGCTGCAAAGAGCGGGAGGGCCGCAGATACGCAGTATTTT.